Following are 15 T cell receptor beta chains from one sample sequenced in a study of shared clonotypes between healthy human individuals. The data were produced by immunoSEQ multiplex PCR, yet TCRdb's version contains in-frame clones alone and is incomplete. The sample has just over 2,000,000 clones; roughly 96% are singletons. Sequenced input: naive CD4+ T cells sorted from blood. Indicated subset: CD45RA+ positively selected. All receptors come from a man aged 18 to 29 in good health.

CDR3: CASSGDGTSKTQYF. For the CDR3, the DNA is TGTGCCAGCAGTGGGGACGGGACCAGTAAGACCCAGTACTTC. This chain uses TRBV28 with TRBJ2-5; perhaps D is TRBD1 or TRBD2 (5 bases each). The V end was cut by 5 bases, the J end by 6 bases, with 16 bases between. CDR1 and CDR2 from the germline V gene are MDHEN and SYDVKM. The CDR3 sequence is 14 residues long.

The J gene is TRBJ1-5, the V gene TRBV19; D is uncertain. Germline V gene sequence: CDR1 LNHDA, CDR2 SQIVND (reference sequence). The CDR3 length is 15 residues. V was pared by 2 bases and J by 2 bases, with 10 bases between. The CDR3 DNA reads as TGTGCCAGTAGTATAATACAACCGGGCAATCAGCCCCAGCATTTT. It codes for CASSIIQPGNQPQHF. The whole variable domain, remainder taken from reference TRBV19 and TRBJ1-5, is DGGITQSPKYLFRKEGQNVTLSCEQNLNHDAMYWYRQDPGQGLRLIYYSQIVNDFQKGDIAEGYSVSREKKESFPLTVTSAQKNPTAFYLCASSIIQPGNQPQHFGDGTRLSIL.

Comments on this clone: The same CDR3 arises from other DNA sequences in this sample as well. CDR3 coding DNA: TGTGCCACCAGCAGAGGGAGCACAGATACGCAGTATTTT. Translating gives CATSRGSTDTQYF. The rearrangement uses TRBV15 and TRBJ2-3; unclear D gene. The CDR3 sequence is 13 residues long. V lost 1 base to trimming and J lost 0 bases, with 2 bases between them. The germline V gene encodes CDR1 LNHNV and CDR2 YYDKDF (reference sequence).

The rearrangement uses TRBV15 and TRBJ1-4; D gene ambiguous. V was shortened by 1 base and J by 4 bases, with 13 bases between the two germline ends. In germline, CDR1 is LNHNV, CDR2 YYDKDF (reference sequence). The length of the CDR3 is 16 residues. The CDR3 region has the DNA TGTGCCACCAGCAGAGGCGGAGCGGAAATTAATGAAAAACTGTTTTTT. This encodes CATSRGGAEINEKLFF. The full variable domain, completed using reference TRBV15 and TRBJ1-4, is DAMVIQNPRYQVTQFGKPVTLSCSQTLNHNVMYWYQQKSSQAPKLLFHYYDKDFNNEADTPDNFQSRRPNTSFCFLDIRSPGLGDTAMYLCATSRGGAEINEKLFFGSGTQLSVL.

This clone was picked up one time. V and J are TRBV6-5 and TRBJ2-3; tentatively, D is TRBD1 (6 bases). Germline values: CDR1 MNHEY, CDR2 SVGAGI. This CDR3 is 14 amino acids long. The V end was cut by 5 bases, the J end by 1 base, with 10 bases between. CDR3 nucleotides: TGTGCCAGCAGTCTCCGACAGGGCACAGATACGCAGTATTTT. It translates to CASSLRQGTDTQYF.

The chain employs TRBV7-2 and TRBJ1-3; TRBD1 might be the D (6 bases). CDR1 is SGHTA and CDR2 is FQGNSA in the germline V gene. This CDR3 region has 16 residues. Deletions cut 2 bases from V and 4 bases from J, with 15 bases between. Written as DNA, the CDR3 is TGTGCCAGCAGCTTAATCGGGGAGGGGGAAGGAAACACCATATATTTT. It specifies CASSLIGEGEGNTIYF.

This chain links TRBV15 with TRBJ1-3, with D possibly TRBD1 on 6 matching bases. The length of the CDR3 is 17 residues. V lost 0 bases and J 0 bases, leaving 12 bases between the germline ends. Germline CDR1 and CDR2: LNHNV and YYDKDF (reference sequence). CDR3 loop: CATSRDWTATSGNTIYF. The DNA of the CDR3 is TGTGCCACCAGCAGAGACTGGACAGCCACCTCTGGAAACACCATATATTTT.

V gene TRBV4-3 combines with J gene TRBJ2-1; D remains ambiguous. Germline V gene lookup returns CDR1 LGHNA and CDR2 YSLEER. The ends were cut back, 1 base at V and 1 base at J, with 11 bases in the middle. The CDR3 runs to 16 residues. The CDR3 loop reads CASSQGNFLSYNEQFF. The CDR3 coding sequence is TGCGCCAGCAGCCAAGGAAACTTCCTTTCCTACAATGAGCAGTTCTTC.

The chain recombines TRBV5-4 with TRBJ2-6, with D unresolved. Deletions cut 1 base from V and 0 bases from J, with 5 bases between. This CDR3 is 15 amino acids long. Germline lookup yields CDR1 SGHNT and CDR2 YYREEE (reference sequence). The CDR3 DNA reads as TGTGCCAGCAGCTTGCTACCCTCTGGGGCCAACGTCCTGACTTTC. Translated, it gives CASSLLPSGANVLTF.

A note on this clone: A much larger clone differs from this one at a single base, so this may be a read error. The sample has other DNA sequences that encode this CDR3 too. The V gene is TRBV11-3, the J gene TRBJ2-7; D unresolved. This CDR3 is 12 amino acids long. Trimming removed 0 bases at V and 4 bases at J, with 4 bases between. Germline V gene sequence: CDR1 SGHNT, CDR2 YENEEA. The CDR3 nucleotides are TGTGCCAGCAGCTTAGACGGATACGAGCAGTACTTC. This gives the protein CASSLDGYEQYF.

This chain connects TRBV18 to TRBJ1-6; D uncertain. Trimming took off 2 bases at V and 7 bases at J, with 12 bases between the two ends. The CDR3 length is 15 residues. Germline CDR1 is KGHSH and CDR2 is LQKENI. This chain's CDR3 is CASSPYGQVNSPLHF. The CDR3 DNA sequence: TGTGCCAGCTCACCATATGGGCAGGTGAATTCACCCCTCCACTTT.

This clone has only one observation. The genes are TRBV7-2 and TRBJ1-5; D ambiguous. Germline V gives CDR1 SGHTA, CDR2 FQGNSA. This CDR3 comprises 16 residues. The ends were cut back, 1 base at V and 2 bases at J, with 12 bases in the middle. This CDR3 is CASSLEGYWGNQPQHF. The CDR3 DNA reads TGTGCCAGCAGCTTAGAAGGATACTGGGGCAATCAGCCCCAGCATTTT.

This clone was detected only a few times. The sample has other DNA sequences that encode this CDR3 too. The chain links TRBV5-1 to TRBJ2-3; D is ambiguous. The CDR3 totals 12 residues. Germline V gene sequence: CDR1 SGHRS, CDR2 YFSETQ. V dropped 0 bases and J dropped 2 bases, with 1 base sitting between them. In nucleotides, the CDR3 is TGCGCCAGCAGCTTGGCCACAGATACGCAGTATTTT. Translated: CASSLATDTQYF.

The J gene is TRBJ2-2, the V gene TRBV7-9, with 8 positions matching TRBD2. This CDR3 spans 15 amino acids. Per the germline V gene, CDR1 is SEHNR and CDR2 is FQNEAQ (reference sequence). V lost 5 bases and J lost 4; bases outside the gene matches: 6. The CDR3 is CASSRGGMGTGELFF. The DNA for the CDR3 is TGTGCCAGCAGCCGGGGGGGCATGGGCACCGGGGAGCTGTTTTTT.

V usage is TRBV7-2 and J usage is TRBJ2-7; no reliable D call. The CDR3 has 13 amino acids. V was cut by 3 bases and J by 4 bases, with 10 bases left in between. Germline assignment: CDR1 SGHTA and CDR2 FQGNSA. The DNA for the CDR3 is TGTGCCAGCAGCTTGTTGGTGGATTACGAGCAGTACTTC. Protein product: CASSLLVDYEQYF.